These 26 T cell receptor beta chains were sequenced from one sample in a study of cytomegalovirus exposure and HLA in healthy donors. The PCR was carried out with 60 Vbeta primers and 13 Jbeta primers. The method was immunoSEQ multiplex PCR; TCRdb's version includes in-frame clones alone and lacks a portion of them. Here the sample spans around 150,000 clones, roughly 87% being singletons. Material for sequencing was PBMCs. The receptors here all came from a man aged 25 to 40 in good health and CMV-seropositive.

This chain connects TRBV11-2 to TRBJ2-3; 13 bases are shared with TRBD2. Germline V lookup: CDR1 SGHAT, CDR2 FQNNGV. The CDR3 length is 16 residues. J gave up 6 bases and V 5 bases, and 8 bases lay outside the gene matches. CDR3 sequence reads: CASSRTSGSLFDTQYF. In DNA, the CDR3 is TGTGCCAGCAGCCGGACTAGCGGGAGTCTTTTTGATACGCAGTATTTT.

The CDR3 protein is CASSLDRGLAFNEQFF. DNA for the CDR3: TGTGCCAGCAGTCTCGACAGGGGACTAGCGTTCAATGAGCAGTTCTTC. The V call is TRBV27, the J call TRBJ2-1, with 10 nucleotides matching TRBD2. Germline CDR1 reads MNHEY; CDR2 reads SMNVEV (reference sequence). The CDR3 runs to 16 residues. The V gene end was trimmed by 5 bases and the J gene end by 6 bases; junction bases not matched to a gene: 10.

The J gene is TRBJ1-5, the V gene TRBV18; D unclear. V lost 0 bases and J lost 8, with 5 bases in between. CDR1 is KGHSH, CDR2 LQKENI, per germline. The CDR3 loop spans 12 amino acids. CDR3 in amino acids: CASSPPGEPQHF. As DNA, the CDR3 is TGTGCCAGCTCACCACCCGGGGAGCCCCAGCATTTT.

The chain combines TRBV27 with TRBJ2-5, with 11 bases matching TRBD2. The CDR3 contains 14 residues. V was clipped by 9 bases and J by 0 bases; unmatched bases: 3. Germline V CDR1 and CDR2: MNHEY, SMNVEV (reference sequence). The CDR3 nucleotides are TGTGCCAGTTGGACTAGCGGGTACCAAGAGACCCAGTACTTC. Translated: CASWTSGYQETQYF.

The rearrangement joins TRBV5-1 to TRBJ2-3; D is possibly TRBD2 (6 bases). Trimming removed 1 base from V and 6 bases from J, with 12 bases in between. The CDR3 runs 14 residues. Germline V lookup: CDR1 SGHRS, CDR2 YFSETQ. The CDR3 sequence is CASSLYRAGDTQYF. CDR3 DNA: TGCGCCAGCAGCTTGTATCGGGCGGGGGATACGCAGTATTTT.

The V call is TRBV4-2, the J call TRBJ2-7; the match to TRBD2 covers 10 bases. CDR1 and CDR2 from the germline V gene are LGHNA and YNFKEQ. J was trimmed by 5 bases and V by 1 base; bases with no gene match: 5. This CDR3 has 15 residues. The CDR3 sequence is CASSQGTSGSNEQYF. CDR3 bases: TGTGCCAGCAGCCAAGGGACTAGCGGTTCCAACGAGCAGTACTTC.

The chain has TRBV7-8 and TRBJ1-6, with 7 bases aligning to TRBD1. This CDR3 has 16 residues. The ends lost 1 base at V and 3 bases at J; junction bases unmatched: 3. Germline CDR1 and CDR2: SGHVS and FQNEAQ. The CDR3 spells CASSLGGTVYNSPLHF. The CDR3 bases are TGTGCCAGCAGCTTAGGCGGGACAGTCTATAATTCACCCCTCCACTTT.

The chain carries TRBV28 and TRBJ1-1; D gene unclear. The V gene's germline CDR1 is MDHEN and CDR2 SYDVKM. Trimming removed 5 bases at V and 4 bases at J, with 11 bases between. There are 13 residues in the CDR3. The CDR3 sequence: CASSEQLITEAFF. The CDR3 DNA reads TGTGCCAGCAGTGAACAGTTGATCACTGAAGCTTTCTTT.

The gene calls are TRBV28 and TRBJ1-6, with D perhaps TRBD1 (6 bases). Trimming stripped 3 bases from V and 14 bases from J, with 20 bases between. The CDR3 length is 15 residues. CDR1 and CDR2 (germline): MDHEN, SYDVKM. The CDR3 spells CASSFAQGRSRSLHF. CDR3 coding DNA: TGTGCCAGCAGTTTTGCACAGGGCCGAAGTAGGTCCCTCCACTTT.

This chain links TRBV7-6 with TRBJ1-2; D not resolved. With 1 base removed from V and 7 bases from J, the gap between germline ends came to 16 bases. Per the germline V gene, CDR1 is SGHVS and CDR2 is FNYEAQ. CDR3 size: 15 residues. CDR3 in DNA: TGTGCCAGCAGCTTAGATAGCCGAGAGGGAGCTGGCTACACCTTC. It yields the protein CASSLDSREGAGYTF.

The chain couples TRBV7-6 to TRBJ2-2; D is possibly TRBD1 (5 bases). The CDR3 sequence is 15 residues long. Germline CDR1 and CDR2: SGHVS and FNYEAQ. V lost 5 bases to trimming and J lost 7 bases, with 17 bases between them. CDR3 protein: CASSPLREKVGELFF. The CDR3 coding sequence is TGTGCCAGCAGCCCTCTCAGGGAAAAGGTCGGGGAGCTGTTTTTT.

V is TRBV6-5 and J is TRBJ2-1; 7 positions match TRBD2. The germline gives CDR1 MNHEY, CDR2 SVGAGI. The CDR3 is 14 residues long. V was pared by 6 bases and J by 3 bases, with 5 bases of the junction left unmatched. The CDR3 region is CASREAGIYNEQFF. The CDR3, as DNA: TGTGCCAGCAGGGAAGCGGGGATCTACAATGAGCAGTTCTTC.

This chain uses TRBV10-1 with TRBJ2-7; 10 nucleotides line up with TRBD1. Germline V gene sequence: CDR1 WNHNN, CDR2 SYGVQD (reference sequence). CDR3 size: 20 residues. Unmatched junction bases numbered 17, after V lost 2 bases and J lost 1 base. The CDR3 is CASSEEWSGDRGRGSYEQYF. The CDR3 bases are TGCGCCAGCAGTGAGGAATGGTCCGGGGACAGGGGTAGAGGTTCCTACGAGCAGTACTTC.

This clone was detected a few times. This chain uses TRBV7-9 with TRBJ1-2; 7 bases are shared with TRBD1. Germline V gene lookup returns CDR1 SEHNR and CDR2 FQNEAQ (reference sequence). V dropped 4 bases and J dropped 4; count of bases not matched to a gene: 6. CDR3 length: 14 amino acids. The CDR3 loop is CASSSQTGIYGYTF. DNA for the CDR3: TGTGCCAGCAGCTCCCAGACAGGGATCTATGGCTACACCTTC.

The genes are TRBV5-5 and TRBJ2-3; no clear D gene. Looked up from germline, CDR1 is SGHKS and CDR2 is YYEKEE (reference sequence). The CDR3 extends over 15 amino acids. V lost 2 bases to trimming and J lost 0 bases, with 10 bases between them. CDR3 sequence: CASSFGGDSTDTQYF. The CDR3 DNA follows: TGTGCCAGCAGCTTTGGCGGAGATAGCACAGATACGCAGTATTTT.

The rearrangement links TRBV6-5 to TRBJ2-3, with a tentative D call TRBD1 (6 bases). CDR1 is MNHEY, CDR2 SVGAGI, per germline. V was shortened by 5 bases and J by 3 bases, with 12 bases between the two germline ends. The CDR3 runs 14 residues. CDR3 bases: TGTGCCAGCAGTCGAGGGGGTGTAACAGATACGCAGTATTTT. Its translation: CASSRGGVTDTQYF.

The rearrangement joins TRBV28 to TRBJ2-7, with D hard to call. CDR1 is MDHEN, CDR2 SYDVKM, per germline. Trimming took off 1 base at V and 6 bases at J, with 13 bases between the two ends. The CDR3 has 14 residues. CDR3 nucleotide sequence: TGTGCCAGCAGTTTATCGACGCCCTCTAGCGAGCAGTACTTC. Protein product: CASSLSTPSSEQYF.

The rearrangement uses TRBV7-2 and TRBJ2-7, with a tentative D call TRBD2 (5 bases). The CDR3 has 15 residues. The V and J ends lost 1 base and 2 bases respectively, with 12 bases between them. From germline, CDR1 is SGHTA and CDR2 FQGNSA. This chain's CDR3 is CASSLDRGAPYEQYF. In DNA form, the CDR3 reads TGTGCCAGCAGCTTAGACCGGGGTGCACCCTACGAGCAGTACTTC. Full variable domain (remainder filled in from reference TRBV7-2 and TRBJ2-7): GAGVSQSPSNKVTEKGKDVELRCDPISGHTALYWYRQSLGQGLEFLIYFQGNSAPDKSGLPSDRFSAERTGGSVSTLTIQRTQQEDSAVYLCASSLDRGAPYEQYFGPGTRLTVT.

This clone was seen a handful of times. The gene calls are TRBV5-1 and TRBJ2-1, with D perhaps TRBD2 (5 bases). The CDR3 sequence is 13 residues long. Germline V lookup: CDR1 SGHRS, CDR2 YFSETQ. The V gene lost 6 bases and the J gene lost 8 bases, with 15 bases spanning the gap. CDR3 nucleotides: TGCGCCAGCAAACGGGGAAGTGGTGATGAGCAGTTCTTC. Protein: CASKRGSGDEQFF.

CDR3 region: CASSLDQGEFF. CDR3 nucleotides: TGTGCCAGCAGCTTGGATCAGGGGGAGTTCTTC. This chain links TRBV5-6 with TRBJ2-1, with TRBD1 matching over 7 bases. The CDR3 covers 11 residues. Trimming took 0 bases from V and 14 from J; bases not matched to a gene: 2. Germline V gene lookup returns CDR1 SGHDT and CDR2 YYEEEE.

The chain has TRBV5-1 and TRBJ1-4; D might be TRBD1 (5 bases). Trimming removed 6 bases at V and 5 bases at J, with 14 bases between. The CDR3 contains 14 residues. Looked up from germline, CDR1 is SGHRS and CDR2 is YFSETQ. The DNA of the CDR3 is TGCGCCAGCAAACGGGACTCGGTGAATGAAAAACTGTTTTTT. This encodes CASKRDSVNEKLFF.

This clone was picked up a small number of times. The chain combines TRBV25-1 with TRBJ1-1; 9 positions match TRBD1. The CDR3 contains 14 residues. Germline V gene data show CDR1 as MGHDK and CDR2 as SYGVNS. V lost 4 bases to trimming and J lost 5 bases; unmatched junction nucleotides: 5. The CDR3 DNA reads TGTGCCAGCAGTGCGCCACAGGGGGCGACTGAAGCTTTCTTT. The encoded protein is CASSAPQGATEAFF.

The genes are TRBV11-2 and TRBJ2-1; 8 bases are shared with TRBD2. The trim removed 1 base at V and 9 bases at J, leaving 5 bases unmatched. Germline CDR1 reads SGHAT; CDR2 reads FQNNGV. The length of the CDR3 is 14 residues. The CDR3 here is CASSLAGGHSEQFF. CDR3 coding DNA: TGTGCCAGCAGCTTAGCGGGGGGGCATTCTGAGCAGTTCTTC.

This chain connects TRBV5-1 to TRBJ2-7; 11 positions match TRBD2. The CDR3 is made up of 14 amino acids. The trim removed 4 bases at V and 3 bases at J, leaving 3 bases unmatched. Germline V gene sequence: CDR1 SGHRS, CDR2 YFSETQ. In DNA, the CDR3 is TGCGCCAGCAGCACCGGGACTAGCGGCTACGAGCAGTACTTC. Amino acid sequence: CASSTGTSGYEQYF.

CDR3 sequence (DNA): TGTGCCATTAAGACAGGGGAGGATGGCTACACCTTC. Its translation is CAIKTGEDGYTF. The chain recombines TRBV2 with TRBJ1-2; 8 bases map to TRBD1. The V segment lost 10 bases and the J segment 6 bases; nucleotides outside the gene matches: 7. Germline assignment: CDR1 SNHLY and CDR2 FYNNEI. The CDR3 is 12 amino acids.

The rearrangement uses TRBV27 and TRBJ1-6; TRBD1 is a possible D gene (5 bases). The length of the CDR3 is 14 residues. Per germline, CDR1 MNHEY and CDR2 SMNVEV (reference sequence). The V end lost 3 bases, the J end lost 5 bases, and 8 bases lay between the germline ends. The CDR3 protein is CASSLDTNNSPLHF. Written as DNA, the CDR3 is TGTGCCAGCAGTTTGGACACAAATAATTCACCCCTCCACTTT.